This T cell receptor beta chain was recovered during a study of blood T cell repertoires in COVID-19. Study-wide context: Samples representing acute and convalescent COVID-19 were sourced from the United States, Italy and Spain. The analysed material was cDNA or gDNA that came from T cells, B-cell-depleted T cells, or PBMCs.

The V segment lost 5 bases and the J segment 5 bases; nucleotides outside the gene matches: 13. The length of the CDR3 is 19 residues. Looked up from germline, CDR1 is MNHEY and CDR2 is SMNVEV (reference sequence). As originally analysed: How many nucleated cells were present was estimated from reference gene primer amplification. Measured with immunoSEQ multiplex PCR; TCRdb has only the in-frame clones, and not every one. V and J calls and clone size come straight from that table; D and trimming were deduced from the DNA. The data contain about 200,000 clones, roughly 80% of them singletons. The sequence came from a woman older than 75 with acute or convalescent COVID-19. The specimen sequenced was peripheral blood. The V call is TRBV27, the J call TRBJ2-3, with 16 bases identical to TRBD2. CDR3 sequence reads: CASSREGTSGRAVVDTQYF. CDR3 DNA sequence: TGTGCCAGCAGTCGGGAGGGGACTAGCGGGAGGGCCGTGGTAGATACGCAGTATTTT.